The rows below give T cell receptor beta chains drawn from one sample of a study of T-cell reconstitution after alpha-beta-depleted transplantation in children. TCRdb re-derived calls from the PCR reads in MiXCR, one entry per CDR3 protein. The sample yields about 340,000 distinct CDR3 sequences, under 20% seen once. Source: PBMCs, mostly from graft donor cells, taken 360 days after TCRalphabeta/CD19-depleted stem cell transplant. All receptors come from a male patient aged 2 to 10 who had a stem cell transplant for acute lymphoblastic leukemia, so the T cells may come from the graft donor. Both conserved end residues are part of each CDR3. Fields, in order: V gene, D gene, J gene, clone size, CDR3 DNA, CDR3 protein. D genes are given only for firm matches. The size field is filled for only some rows; it gives once, few, many or a size class.

V gene: TRBV7-9; D gene: -; J gene: TRBJ1-1; clone size: few; CDR3 DNA: TGTGCCAGCACCACCCATTCCGGGCTCATGAACACTGAAGCTTTCTTT; CDR3 protein: CASTTHSGLMNTEAFF
V gene: TRBV28; D gene: -; J gene: TRBJ2-7; clone size: few; CDR3 DNA: TGTGCCAGCAGACAACAAGCATACGAGCAGTACTTC; CDR3 protein: CASRQQAYEQYF
V gene: TRBV5-1; D gene: TRBD2; J gene: TRBJ2-1; clone size: many; CDR3 DNA: TGCGCCAGCAGGGGCGGGAGCTCCTACAATGAGCAGTTCTTC; CDR3 protein: CASRGGSSYNEQFF
V gene: TRBV6-5; D gene: -; J gene: TRBJ2-2; clone size: few; CDR3 DNA: TGTGCCAGCAGTTACTGGGATACCGGGGAGCTGTTTTTT; CDR3 protein: CASSYWDTGELFF
V gene: TRBV7-9; D gene: TRBD2; J gene: TRBJ2-1; clone size: -; CDR3 DNA: TGTGCCAGCAGCTTAGCGCTAAGTCGGGGGGTATTCTTC; CDR3 protein: CASSLALSRGVFF
V gene: TRBV7-9; D gene: -; J gene: TRBJ2-2; clone size: -; CDR3 DNA: TGTGCCAGCAGCTTATACGGGGGCGACACCGGGGAGCTGTTTTTT; CDR3 protein: CASSLYGGDTGELFF
V gene: TRBV20-1; D gene: TRBD1; J gene: TRBJ1-5; clone size: -; CDR3 DNA: TGCAGTGCAAGACAGGGGGCTCAGCCCCAGCATTTT; CDR3 protein: CSARQGAQPQHF
V gene: TRBV7-9; D gene: TRBD2; J gene: TRBJ2-1; clone size: many; CDR3 DNA: TGTGCCAGCAGAGACGGGACTAGCGGGAGTCTTAATGAGCAGTTCTTC; CDR3 protein: CASRDGTSGSLNEQFF
V gene: TRBV6-1; D gene: TRBD2; J gene: TRBJ2-1; clone size: few; CDR3 DNA: TGTGCCAGCAGTACCAGCGGGAGGGGGTACAATGAGCAGTTCTTC; CDR3 protein: CASSTSGRGYNEQFF
V gene: TRBV12-3/TRBV12-4; D gene: -; J gene: TRBJ2-7; clone size: -; CDR3 DNA: TGTGCCAGCAGTTTCGGGGACGTTGCCTACGAGCAGTACTTC; CDR3 protein: CASSFGDVAYEQYF
V gene: TRBV9; D gene: TRBD2; J gene: TRBJ2-3; clone size: -; CDR3 DNA: TGTGCCAGCCCTTGGGGGGGGAGGGCCTATGGAGATACGCAGTATTTT; CDR3 protein: CASPWGGRAYGDTQYF
V gene: TRBV10-3; D gene: TRBD1; J gene: TRBJ2-7; clone size: many; CDR3 DNA: TGTGCCATCAACCGGGACAGGGCAGGCGAGCAGTACTTC; CDR3 protein: CAINRDRAGEQYF
V gene: TRBV5-1; D gene: TRBD2; J gene: TRBJ2-5; clone size: -; CDR3 DNA: TGCGCCAGCAGTCCTGAGGCCTCTCGCGGGAGGTACCAAGAGACCCAGTACTTC; CDR3 protein: CASSPEASRGRYQETQYF
V gene: TRBV20-1; D gene: TRBD2; J gene: TRBJ2-1; clone size: many; CDR3 DNA: TGCAGTGCTAGTATGCCGGGAGGGCCGCGAGAGCAGTTCTTC; CDR3 protein: CSASMPGGPREQFF
V gene: TRBV28; D gene: -; J gene: TRBJ2-7; clone size: few; CDR3 DNA: TGTGCCAGCAGTTCCCTATTGACAGAATCCTACGAGCAGTACTTC; CDR3 protein: CASSSLLTESYEQYF
V gene: TRBV25-1; D gene: -; J gene: TRBJ2-3; clone size: many; CDR3 DNA: TGTGCCAGCAGTTCGCTAGGGAGCACAGATACGCAGTATTTT; CDR3 protein: CASSSLGSTDTQYF